This T cell receptor beta chain stems from a study of blood T cell repertoires in COVID-19. The wider study: Samples taken during acute and convalescent COVID-19 were collected in the United States, Italy and Spain. Sources were T cells, B-cell-depleted T cells, or PBMCs; the material itself was cDNA or gDNA.

This table comes from immunoSEQ multiplex PCR, and its TCRdb copy is limited to in-frame clones, with some not included. The top ten clones hold 0.63% of a sample with over 150,000 clones, roughly 84% of them seen once. V was clipped by 5 bases and J by 0 bases, with 11 bases between them. The germline V gene has CDR1 LGHDT and CDR2 YNNKEL (reference sequence). The CDR3 is made up of 15 amino acids. The Seattle patients, enrolled during active infection, were followed longitudinally. Sequencing was carried out using peripheral blood. The clonotype was recovered from a man aged 55 to 69 with COVID-19, enrolled during active disease. This chain joins TRBV3-1 (or the pseudogene TRBV3-2) and TRBJ1-5, with a weak D call TRBD1 (6 bases). The CDR3 DNA is TGTGCCAGCAGCGACGGGACACTTAGCAATCAGCCCCAGCATTTT. Amino acid sequence: CASSDGTLSNQPQHF.